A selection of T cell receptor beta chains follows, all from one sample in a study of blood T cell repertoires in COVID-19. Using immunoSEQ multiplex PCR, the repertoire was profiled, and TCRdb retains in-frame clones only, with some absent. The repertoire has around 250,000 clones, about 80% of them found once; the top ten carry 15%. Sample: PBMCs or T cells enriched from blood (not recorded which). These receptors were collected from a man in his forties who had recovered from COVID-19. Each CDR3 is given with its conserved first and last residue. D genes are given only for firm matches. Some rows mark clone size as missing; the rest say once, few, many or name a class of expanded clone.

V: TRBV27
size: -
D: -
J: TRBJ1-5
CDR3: CASSLYPRDQPQHF
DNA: TGTGCCAGCAGTTTATACCCGAGAGATCAGCCCCAGCATTTT

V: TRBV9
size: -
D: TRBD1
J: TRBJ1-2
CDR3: CASSLDRGERGTF
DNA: TGTGCCAGCAGCTTGGACAGGGGAGAGAGGGGCACCTTC

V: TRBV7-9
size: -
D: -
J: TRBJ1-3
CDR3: CASSFDYSGNTIYF
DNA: TGTGCCAGCAGCTTCGACTATTCTGGAAACACCATATATTTT

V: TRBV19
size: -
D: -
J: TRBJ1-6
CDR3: CASSMMAREDSPLHF
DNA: TGTGCCAGTAGTATGATGGCCAGGGAGGATTCACCCCTCCACTTT

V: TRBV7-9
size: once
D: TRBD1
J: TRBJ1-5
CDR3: CASSLETGTQHF
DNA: TGTGCCAGCAGCTTAGAGACAGGGACCCAGCATTTT

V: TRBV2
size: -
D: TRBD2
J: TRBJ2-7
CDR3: CASRGLAGSYEQYF
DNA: TGTGCCAGCAGAGGACTAGCGGGCTCCTACGAGCAGTACTTC

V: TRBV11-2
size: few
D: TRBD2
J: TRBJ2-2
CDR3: CASTIQRGNTGELFF
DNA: TGTGCCAGCACAATCCAGCGGGGGAACACCGGGGAGCTGTTTTTT

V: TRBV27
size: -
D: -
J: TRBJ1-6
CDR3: CASSSLSTPGAMSSYNSPLHF
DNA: TGTGCCAGCAGTTCCCTCTCGACCCCTGGGGCGATGAGCTCCTATAATTCACCCCTCCACTTT

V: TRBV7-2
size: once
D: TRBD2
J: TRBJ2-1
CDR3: CASNRYGTSGNEQFF
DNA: TGTGCCAGCAACCGATACGGGACTAGCGGCAATGAGCAGTTCTTC

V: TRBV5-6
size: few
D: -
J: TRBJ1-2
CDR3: CASSLRLRVYGYTF
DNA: TGTGCCAGCAGCTTGCGGTTACGGGTCTATGGCTACACCTTC

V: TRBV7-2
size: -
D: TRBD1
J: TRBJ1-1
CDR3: CASSLDRTGEAFF
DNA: TGTGCCAGCAGCTTAGATAGGACAGGGGAAGCTTTCTTT

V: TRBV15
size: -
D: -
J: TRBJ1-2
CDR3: CATSRDYGGGSTSGYTF
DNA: TGTGCCACCAGCAGAGACTATGGGGGAGGCTCAACGAGTGGCTACACCTTC

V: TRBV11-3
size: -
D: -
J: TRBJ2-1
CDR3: CASSRGGNEQFF
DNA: TGTGCCAGCAGCCGAGGAGGGAATGAGCAGTTCTTC

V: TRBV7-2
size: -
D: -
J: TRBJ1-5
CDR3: CASSSRGGDQPQHF
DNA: TGTGCCAGCAGCTCTAGGGGGGGAGATCAGCCCCAGCATTTT

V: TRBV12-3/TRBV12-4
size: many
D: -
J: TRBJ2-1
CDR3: CASRTGTEQFF
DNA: TGTGCCAGCAGAACCGGGACAGAGCAGTTCTTC

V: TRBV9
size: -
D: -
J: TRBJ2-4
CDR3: CASSEGDLAKNIQYF
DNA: TGTGCCAGCAGCGAAGGGGACTTAGCCAAAAACATTCAGTACTTC

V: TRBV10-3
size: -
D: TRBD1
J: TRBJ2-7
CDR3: CAISEPGQGYYEQYF
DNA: TGTGCCATCAGTGAACCGGGACAGGGATACTACGAGCAGTACTTC

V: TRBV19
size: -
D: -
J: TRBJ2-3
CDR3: CASSMSFPDTQYF
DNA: TGTGCCAGTAGTATGTCCTTTCCAGATACGCAGTATTTT